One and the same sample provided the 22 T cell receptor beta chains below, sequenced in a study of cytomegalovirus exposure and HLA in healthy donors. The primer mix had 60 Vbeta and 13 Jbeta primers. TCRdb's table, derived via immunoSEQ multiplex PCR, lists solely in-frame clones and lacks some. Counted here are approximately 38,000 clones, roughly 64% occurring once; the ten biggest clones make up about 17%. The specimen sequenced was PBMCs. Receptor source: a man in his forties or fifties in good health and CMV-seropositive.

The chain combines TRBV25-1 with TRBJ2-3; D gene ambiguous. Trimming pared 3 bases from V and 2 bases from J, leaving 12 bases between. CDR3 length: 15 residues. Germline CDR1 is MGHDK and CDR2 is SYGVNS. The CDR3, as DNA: TGTGCCAGCAGTGATGATGGCGGAAACACAGATACGCAGTATTTT. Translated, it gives CASSDDGGNTDTQYF.

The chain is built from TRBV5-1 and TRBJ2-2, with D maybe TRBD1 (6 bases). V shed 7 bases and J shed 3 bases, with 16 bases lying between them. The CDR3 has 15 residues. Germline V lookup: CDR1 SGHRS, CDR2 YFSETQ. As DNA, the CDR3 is TGCGCCAGCGCTCCTCGGACAGAGGACACCGGGGAGCTGTTTTTT. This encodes CASAPRTEDTGELFF.

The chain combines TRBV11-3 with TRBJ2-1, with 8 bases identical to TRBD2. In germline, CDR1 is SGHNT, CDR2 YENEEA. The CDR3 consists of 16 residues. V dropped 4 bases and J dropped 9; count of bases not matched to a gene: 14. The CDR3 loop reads CASSSGLRGGQSEQFF. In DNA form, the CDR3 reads TGTGCCAGCAGCTCCGGGCTACGGGGGGGCCAAAGTGAGCAGTTCTTC.

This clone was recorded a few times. The CDR3 loop is CASSEGGGQPQHF. The CDR3 DNA reads as TGTGCCAGCAGCGAGGGTGGGGGCCAGCCCCAGCATTTT. The V gene is TRBV9, the J gene TRBJ1-5, with D maybe TRBD1 (6 bases). CDR3 length: 13 residues. Between the trimmed V and J ends, which lost 3 bases and 7 bases, there was a span of 11 bases. Germline CDR1 is SGDLS and CDR2 is YYNGEE.

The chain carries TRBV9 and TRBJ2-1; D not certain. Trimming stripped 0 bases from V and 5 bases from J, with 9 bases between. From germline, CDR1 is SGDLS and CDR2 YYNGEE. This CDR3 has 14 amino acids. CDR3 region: CASSVGGTNNEQFF. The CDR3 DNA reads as TGTGCCAGCAGCGTAGGAGGCACTAACAATGAGCAGTTCTTC.

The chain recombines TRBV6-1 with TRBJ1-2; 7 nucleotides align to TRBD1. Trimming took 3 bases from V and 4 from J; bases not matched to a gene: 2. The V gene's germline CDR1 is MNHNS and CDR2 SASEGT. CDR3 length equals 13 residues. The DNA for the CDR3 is TGTGCCAGCAGTGAGACAGGGAGCTATGGCTACACCTTC. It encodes CASSETGSYGYTF.

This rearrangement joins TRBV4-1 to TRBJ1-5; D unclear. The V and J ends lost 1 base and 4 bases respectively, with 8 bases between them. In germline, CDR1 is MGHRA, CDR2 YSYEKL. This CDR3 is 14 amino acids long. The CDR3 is CASSQGGRNQPQHF. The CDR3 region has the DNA TGCGCCAGCAGCCAAGGCGGGAGGAATCAGCCCCAGCATTTT.

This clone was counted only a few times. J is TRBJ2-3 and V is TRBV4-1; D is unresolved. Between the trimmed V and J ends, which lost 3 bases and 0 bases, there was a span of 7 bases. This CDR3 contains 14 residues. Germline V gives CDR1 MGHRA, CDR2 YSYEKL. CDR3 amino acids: CASSQWASTDTQYF. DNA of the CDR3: TGCGCCAGCAGCCAGTGGGCTAGCACAGATACGCAGTATTTT.

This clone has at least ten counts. The CDR3 region has the DNA TGTGCCAGCAGTTTCACGGTAATGGTTGAAGCTTTCTTT. Encoded protein: CASSFTVMVEAFF. V gene TRBV28 combines with J gene TRBJ1-1; D is uncertain. The germline gives CDR1 MDHEN, CDR2 SYDVKM. Trimming removed 3 bases from V and 7 bases from J, with 12 bases in between. The CDR3 runs 13 residues.

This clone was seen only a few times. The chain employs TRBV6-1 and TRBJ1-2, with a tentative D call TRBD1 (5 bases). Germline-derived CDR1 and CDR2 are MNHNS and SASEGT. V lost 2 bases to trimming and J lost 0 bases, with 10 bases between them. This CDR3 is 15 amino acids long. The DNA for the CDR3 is TGTGCCAGCAGTGAACAGGGCGCAACTAACTATGGCTACACCTTC. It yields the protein CASSEQGATNYGYTF.

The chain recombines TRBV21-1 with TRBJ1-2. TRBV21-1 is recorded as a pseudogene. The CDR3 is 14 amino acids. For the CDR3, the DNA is TGTGCCAGCAGCAAGAGGGCCTTAAACTATGGCTACACCTTC. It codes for CASSKRALNYGYTF.

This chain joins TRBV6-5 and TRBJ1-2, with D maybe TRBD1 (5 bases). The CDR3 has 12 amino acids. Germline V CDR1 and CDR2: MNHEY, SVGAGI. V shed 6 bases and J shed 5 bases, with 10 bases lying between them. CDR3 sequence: CASRSQGYGYTF. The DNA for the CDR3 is TGTGCCAGCAGATCCCAGGGTTATGGCTACACCTTC.

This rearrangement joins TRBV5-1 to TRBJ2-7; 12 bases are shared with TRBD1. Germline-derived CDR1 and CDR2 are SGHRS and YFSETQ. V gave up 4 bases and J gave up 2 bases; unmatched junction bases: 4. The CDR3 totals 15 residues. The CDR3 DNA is TGCGCCAGCAGCCCTGGGACAGGGGGCGCCTACGAGCAGTACTTC. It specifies CASSPGTGGAYEQYF.

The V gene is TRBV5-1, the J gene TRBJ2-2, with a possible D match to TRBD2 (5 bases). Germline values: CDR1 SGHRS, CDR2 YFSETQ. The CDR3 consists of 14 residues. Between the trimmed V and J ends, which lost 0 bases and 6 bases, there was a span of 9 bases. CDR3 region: CASSLADGAGELFF. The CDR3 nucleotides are TGCGCCAGCAGCTTGGCGGACGGGGCCGGGGAGCTGTTTTTT.

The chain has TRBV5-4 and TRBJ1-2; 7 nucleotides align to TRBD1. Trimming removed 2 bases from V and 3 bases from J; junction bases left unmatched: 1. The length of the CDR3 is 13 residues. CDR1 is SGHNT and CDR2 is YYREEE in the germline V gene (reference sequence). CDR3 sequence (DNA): TGTGCCAGCAGCTTAGGGACAGACTATGGCTACACCTTC. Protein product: CASSLGTDYGYTF.

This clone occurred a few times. Written as DNA, the CDR3 is TGTGCCAGCAGTTACTCGGCAGGGGCCCACGAGCAGTACTTC. Protein sequence: CASSYSAGAHEQYF. The chain couples TRBV6-5 to TRBJ2-7; a possible D gene is TRBD1 (6 bases). There are 14 residues in the CDR3. V was pared by 0 bases and J by 5 bases, with 11 bases between. The germline CDR1 and CDR2 sequences are MNHEY and SVGAGI.

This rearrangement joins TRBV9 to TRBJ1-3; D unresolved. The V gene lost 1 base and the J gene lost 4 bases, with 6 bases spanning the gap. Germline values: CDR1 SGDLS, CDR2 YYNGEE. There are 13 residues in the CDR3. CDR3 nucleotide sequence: TGTGCCAGCAGCGTAAACATCGGAAACACCATATATTTT. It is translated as CASSVNIGNTIYF. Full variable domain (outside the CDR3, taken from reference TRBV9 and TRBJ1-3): DSGVTQTPKHLITATGQRVTLRCSPRSGDLSVYWYQQSLDQGLQFLIQYYNGEERAKGNILERFSAQQFPDLHSELNLSSLELGDSALYFCASSVNIGNTIYFGEGSWLTVV.

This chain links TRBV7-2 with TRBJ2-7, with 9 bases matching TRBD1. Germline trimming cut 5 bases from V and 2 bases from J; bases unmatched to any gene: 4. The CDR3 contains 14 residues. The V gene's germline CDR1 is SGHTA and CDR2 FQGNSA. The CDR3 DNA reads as TGTGCCAGCAGCCCCCGGACAGGGGCCTACGAGCAGTACTTC. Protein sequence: CASSPRTGAYEQYF.

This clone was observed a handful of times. CDR3 in DNA: TGTGCCAGCAGCGCGACTAGCGGGGCCTACGAGCAGTACTTC. The encoded protein is CASSATSGAYEQYF. The rearrangement links TRBV9 to TRBJ2-7, with 11 bases identical to TRBD2. CDR1 is SGDLS, CDR2 YYNGEE, per germline. The CDR3 contains 14 residues. J was trimmed by 2 bases and V by 3 bases; bases with no gene match: 1.

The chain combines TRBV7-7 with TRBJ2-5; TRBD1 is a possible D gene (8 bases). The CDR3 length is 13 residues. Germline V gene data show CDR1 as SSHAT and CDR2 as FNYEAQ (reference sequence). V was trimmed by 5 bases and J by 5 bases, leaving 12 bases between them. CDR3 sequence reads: CASSPQGGETQYF. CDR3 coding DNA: TGTGCCAGCAGCCCACAGGGGGGGGAGACCCAGTACTTC.

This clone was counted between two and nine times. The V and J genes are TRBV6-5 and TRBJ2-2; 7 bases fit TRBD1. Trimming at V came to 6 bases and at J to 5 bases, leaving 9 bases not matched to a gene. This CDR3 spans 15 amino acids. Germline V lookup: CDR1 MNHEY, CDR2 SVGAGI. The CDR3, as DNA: TGTGCCAGCAGCTTCGACAGGGTGCGGACCGGGGAGCTGTTTTTT. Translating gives CASSFDRVRTGELFF.

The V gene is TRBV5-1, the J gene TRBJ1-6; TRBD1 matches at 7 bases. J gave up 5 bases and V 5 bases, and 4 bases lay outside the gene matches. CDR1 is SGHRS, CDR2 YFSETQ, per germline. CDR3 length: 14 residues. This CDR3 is CASSNQGDNSPLHF. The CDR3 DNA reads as TGCGCCAGCAGTAACCAGGGGGATAATTCACCCCTCCACTTT.